Listed below are T cell receptor beta chains from one sample, sequenced in a study of T cell repertoires in cytomegalovirus infection. TCRdb re-called the reads with MiXCR, one entry per CDR3 protein. The sample comprises 370,000 or so distinct CDR3 sequences, roughly 36% of which are singletons, and around an eighth rests with the top ten. Antigen specificity for these receptors is unknown. The sample was cultured PBMCs, taken from culture after CMV antigen stimulation. The receptors were gathered from a human donor in good health (CMV status not recorded). Some clones in this sample may be carry-over from other donors' samples. Both conserved end residues are part of each CDR3. A D gene is named only where the DNA matches it firmly. For some rows the clone size is stated as once, few or many, or as a class when expanded; others skip it.

d_call,v_call,j_call,clone_size,cdr3_nt,cdr3_aa
TRBD2,TRBV27,TRBJ2-1,few,TGTGCCAGCAGTTCGTCTTGGCGGGAGTTGAGCCACAATGAGCAGTTCTTC,CASSSSWRELSHNEQFF
.,TRBV20-1,TRBJ2-5,.,TGCAGTGCTAGAGTCGGGGGTTGGGAAGGGACCCAGTACTTC,CSARVGGWEGTQYF
.,TRBV12-3/TRBV12-4,TRBJ2-7,.,TGTGCCAGCAGTTTTGTTGGATTTGGTTACGAGCAGTACTTC,CASSFVGFGYEQYF
TRBD1,TRBV7-2,TRBJ2-7,few,TGTGCCAGCAGCTTAGCGGGACAGACTTTGTACGAGCAGTACTTC,CASSLAGQTLYEQYF
.,TRBV29-1,TRBJ2-1,.,TGCAGCGTTGTCCCAGTTGTATACGATGAGCAGTTCTTC,CSVVPVVYDEQFF
TRBD2,TRBV20-1,TRBJ2-1,.,TGCAGTGCTAGTAAAGCTAGCGGGTTCTACAATGAGCAGTTCTTC,CSASKASGFYNEQFF
.,TRBV5-4,TRBJ2-2,.,TGTGCCAGCAGCCCTCGGCTAGGGACCGGGGAGCTGTTTTTT,CASSPRLGTGELFF
.,TRBV11-2,TRBJ1-5,.,TGTGCCAGCAGCTGGTTTGGCGGGCCTGACAATCAGCCCCAGCATTTT,CASSWFGGPDNQPQHF
TRBD1,TRBV6-6,TRBJ2-7,many,TGTGCCAGCAGCTATACAGGGGGCTCCTACGAGCAGTACTTC,CASSYTGGSYEQYF
.,TRBV6-5,TRBJ1-4,.,TGTGCCAGCAGTTACTCCCCCCGGCAGGGCCCTAATGAAAAACTGTTTTTT,CASSYSPRQGPNEKLFF
TRBD2,TRBV5-4,TRBJ2-3,.,TGTGCCAGCAGCCCTGACCCGGGACTAGCAGCAGATACGCAGTATTTT,CASSPDPGLAADTQYF
.,TRBV11-2,TRBJ2-3,many,TGTGCCAGCAGCTTAGATCTTGGGAGTAGCACAGATACGCAGTATTTT,CASSLDLGSSTDTQYF
TRBD1,TRBV27,TRBJ2-6,.,TGTGCCAGCAGTTTATTTAGTTCGGACAGGTTAACTTCTGGGGCCAACGTCCTGACTTTC,CASSLFSSDRLTSGANVLTF
.,TRBV19,TRBJ2-1,once,TGTGCCAGTAGTATAGGTACAACCAAATACAATGAGCGGTTCTTC,CASSIGTTKYNERFF
TRBD1,TRBV4-1,TRBJ2-1,.,TGCGCCAGCAGCCAATCTCCCGGGACAGGGGGTAATGAGCAGTTCTTC,CASSQSPGTGGNEQFF
.,TRBV7-2,TRBJ2-5,few,TGTGCCAGCAGCTCGACCTACAACCAAGAGACCCAGTACTTC,CASSSTYNQETQYF
TRBD2,TRBV10-3,TRBJ2-1,.,TGTGCCATCAGTGAGTCGGCCCTAGCGGCTCACAATGAGCAGTTCTTC,CAISESALAAHNEQFF
TRBD1,TRBV4-3,TRBJ1-5,few,TGCGCCAGCAGCCACCACACAGGGACAGGCCAATATAGCAATCAGCCCCAGCATTTT,CASSHHTGTGQYSNQPQHF
.,TRBV12-3/TRBV12-4,TRBJ2-1,few,TGTGCCAGCAGTCTGGACCTCTCGGGGGACCATGAGCAGTTCTTC,CASSLDLSGDHEQFF
.,TRBV28,TRBJ1-1,few,TGTGCCAGCAGTTTCCCAGGGAGCGGAGAAGCTTTCTTT,CASSFPGSGEAFF
.,TRBV20-1,TRBJ1-5,few,TGCAGTGCTAGAGTGGGCATGGGGGGCTATAGCAATCAGCCCCAGCATTTT,CSARVGMGGYSNQPQHF
TRBD2,TRBV20-1,TRBJ2-3,few,TGCAGTGCTAGTAACGCGGGAGATGGCGCAGATACGCAGTATTTT,CSASNAGDGADTQYF
.,TRBV12-3/TRBV12-4,TRBJ1-1,.,TGTGCCAGCAGTTTAACCCACCTTTTACCGGTTTTT,CASSLTHLLPVF
.,TRBV12-3/TRBV12-4,TRBJ1-2,few,TGTGCCAGCAGAAGCCGGGACCGAGATAACTATGGCTACACCTTC,CASRSRDRDNYGYTF
.,TRBV12-5,TRBJ2-5,.,TGTGCTAGTGCTTGGGGGGGGGCAGAAGAGACCCAGTACTTC,CASAWGGAEETQYF
.,TRBV7-2,TRBJ2-3,once,TGTGCCAGCAGCAGACCCGATAGAGTAGATACGCAGTATTTT,CASSRPDRVDTQYF
TRBD2,TRBV7-8,TRBJ2-1,.,TGTGCCAGCTTAGGGTCCGGCGGGAGGGCCCGAGGCAATGAGCAGTTCTTC,CASLGSGGRARGNEQFF
.,TRBV2,TRBJ2-1,.,TGTGCCAGCAGCCCTTCTTTGCGTAGGCAGCCCAGCTCCTACAATGAGCAGTTCTTC,CASSPSLRRQPSSYNEQFF
TRBD1,TRBV6-1,TRBJ1-6,.,TGTGCCAGCAGGAGGACAGGGACGGGTTCACCCCTCCACTTT,CASRRTGTGSPLHF
.,TRBV19,TRBJ1-1,many,TGTGCCAGTAGTAGACAGAACACTGAAGCTTTCTTT,CASSRQNTEAFF
.,TRBV2,TRBJ2-7,.,TGTGCCAGCAGTGAACTTGGCGTCGAGCAGTACTTC,CASSELGVEQYF